The 26 T cell receptor beta chains given below trace back to one sample, sequenced in a study of blood T cells in healthy people across ages. It was with a sample-barcoded 5' primer and a J-beta primer mix that a second PCR of roughly 6 to 12 cycles was run. TCRdb re-called the 5' RACE reads through MiXCR, storing one row per CDR3 protein. The sample records about 1.6 million distinct CDR3 sequences, roughly 32% being singletons. Sequenced material: blood. These receptors all come from a woman aged 25-40 years in good health.

V gene TRBV12-3 or TRBV12-4 combines with J gene TRBJ2-5; 7 nucleotides line up with TRBD2. There are 12 residues in the CDR3. Trimming at V came to 6 bases and at J to 5 bases, leaving 3 bases not matched to a gene. As DNA, the CDR3 is TGTGCCAGCAGGCGGGGAGGGGAGACCCAGTACTTC. As protein: CASRRGGETQYF.

Remarks on this clonotype: With a much larger clone just one base away, this may be a read error. The V and J genes are TRBV3-1 and TRBJ2-7; tentatively, D is TRBD2 (6 bases). The CDR3 contains 16 residues. Germline loops: CDR1 LGHDT, CDR2 YNNKEL (reference sequence). The CDR3 DNA is TGTGCCTGCAGCCCCCGACTAGTTCGCCTCATAGAGGAGCAGTACTTC. It codes for CACSPRLVRLIEEQYF.

This clonotype has at least ten counts. The genes are TRBV9 and TRBJ2-7; a possible D gene is TRBD1 (6 bases). CDR3 length: 13 amino acids. V was pared by 5 bases and J by 3 bases, with 12 bases between. Germline CDR1 is SGDLS and CDR2 is YYNGEE. CDR3 loop: CASSVADSYEQYF. The CDR3 nucleotides are TGTGCCAGCAGTGTTGCGGACAGCTACGAGCAGTACTTC. Looking up the rest from reference TRBV9 and TRBJ2-7 gives the full variable domain: DSGVTQTPKHLITATGQRVTLRCSPRSGDLSVYWYQQSLDQGLQFLIQYYNGEERAKGNILERFSAQQFPDLHSELNLSSLELGDSALYFCASSVADSYEQYFGPGTRLTVT.

There are a few counts of this clonotype. The chain uses TRBV7-3 and TRBJ1-2; possible D gene TRBD1, 6 bases. The CDR3 sequence is 15 residues long. Per the germline V gene, CDR1 is SGHTA and CDR2 is FQGTGA. Deletions cut 5 bases from V and 4 bases from J, with 17 bases between. The CDR3 here is CASSPTGTSPYGYTF. The CDR3, as DNA: TGTGCCAGCAGCCCCACCGGGACATCGCCCTATGGCTACACCTTC.

The chain carries TRBV5-1 and TRBJ1-1; D unresolved. Trimming stripped 4 bases from V and 4 bases from J, with 20 bases between. CDR1 is SGHRS and CDR2 is YFSETQ in the germline V gene. This CDR3 spans 16 amino acids. The CDR3 here is CASSLGPRVGSTEAFF. As DNA, the CDR3 is TGCGCCAGCAGCCTCGGGCCGAGGGTGGGTAGCACTGAAGCTTTCTTT.

The genes are TRBV7-3 and TRBJ2-3, with 7 bases identical to TRBD2. The CDR3 is 17 amino acids. V lost 3 bases to trimming and J lost 3 bases; unmatched junction nucleotides: 12. Germline lookup yields CDR1 SGHTA and CDR2 FQGTGA. The CDR3 reads CASSLGTKTRSTDTQYF. The CDR3 coding sequence is TGTGCCAGCAGCTTGGGGACTAAGACCCGTTCTACAGATACGCAGTATTTT.

This clonotype was counted only a few times. For the CDR3, the DNA is TGCGCCAGCAGCCAAGGTTCCTTAGCGGGACAGTTCTTC. Translating gives CASSQGSLAGQFF. V usage is TRBV4-1 and J usage is TRBJ2-1; 8 positions match TRBD2. V lost 1 base and J lost 13; bases outside the gene matches: 6. CDR1 is MGHRA, CDR2 YSYEKL, per germline. CDR3 size: 13 residues.

V usage is TRBV28 and J usage is TRBJ2-4; no definite D call. The CDR3 runs 12 residues. Germline V CDR1 and CDR2: MDHEN, SYDVKM. Trimming left V 5 bases short and J 7 bases short, with 9 bases between. CDR3 protein: CASSPRLNIQYF. CDR3 nucleotide sequence: TGTGCCAGCAGTCCCAGACTCAACATTCAGTACTTC.

This chain joins TRBV28 and TRBJ1-1; D remains ambiguous. The CDR3 spans 14 residues. CDR1 is MDHEN, CDR2 SYDVKM, per germline. V lost 6 bases and J lost 1, with 12 bases in between. This CDR3 reads CASSTRRQNTEAFF. DNA of the CDR3: TGTGCCAGCAGCACGCGGCGGCAGAACACTGAAGCTTTCTTT.

The table lists this clonotype with a few counts. The genes are TRBV6-6 and TRBJ2-7; D remains unclear. The CDR3 spans 13 residues. From germline, CDR1 is MNHNY and CDR2 SVGAGI (reference sequence). Trimming took off 6 bases at V and 0 bases at J, with 9 bases between the two ends. The CDR3 DNA is TGTGCCAGCAGGAAGAGGAGCTCCTACGAGCAGTACTTC. It translates to CASRKRSSYEQYF.

Many counts were recorded for this clonotype. The chain is built from TRBV20-1 and TRBJ2-7, with a tentative D call TRBD1 (5 bases). The CDR3 length is 13 residues. With 5 bases removed from V and 2 bases from J, the gap between germline ends came to 13 bases. Germline V CDR1 and CDR2: DFQATT, SNEGSKA (reference sequence). In DNA form, the CDR3 reads TGCAGTGCTCAGGGCCAGGTGACCTACGAGCAGTACTTC. It codes for CSAQGQVTYEQYF.

This clonotype was picked up many times. This chain links TRBV29-1 with TRBJ1-2; D gene unclear. V shed 3 bases and J shed 4 bases, with 15 bases lying between them. CDR1 is SQVTM, CDR2 ANQGSEA, per germline. CDR3 size: 14 residues. Here the CDR3 DNA reads TGCAGCGTTGATCTGGCACTTTCCTCCTATGGCTACACCTTC. Amino acids: CSVDLALSSYGYTF.

A note on this clonotype: A much larger clone lies a single base off, so this may be a read error. V and J are TRBV4-1 and TRBJ2-4; 7 bases map to TRBD2. The end of the DNA fits TRBJ2-7 better, so the J call may be wrong. The germline gives CDR1 MGHRA, CDR2 YSYEKL. The length of the CDR3 is 15 residues. CDR3 region: CASSPQSGISHEQYF. The DNA of the CDR3 is TGCGCCAGCAGCCCCCAGAGCGGGATTTCCCACGAGCAGTACTTC.

The chain carries TRBV12-3 or TRBV12-4 and TRBJ1-2; no clear D. The CDR3 length is 13 residues. Between the trimmed V and J ends, which lost 3 bases and 6 bases, there was a span of 11 bases. CDR3 sequence reads: CASSFDLEDGYTF. In nucleotides, the CDR3 is TGTGCCAGCAGTTTTGACCTCGAGGATGGCTACACCTTC.

J is TRBJ2-3 and V is TRBV5-8, with D unresolved. Per the germline V gene, CDR1 is SGHTS and CDR2 is YDEGEE. V gave up 5 bases and J gave up 9 bases, with 13 bases separating them. This CDR3 has 12 residues. The CDR3 here is CASSERYRTQYF. As DNA, the CDR3 is TGTGCCAGCAGTGAGCGTTACCGGACGCAGTATTTT.

The V call is TRBV18, the J call TRBJ2-7; a weak D match, TRBD2 (5 bases). The CDR3 spans 14 residues. Germline V gene data show CDR1 as KGHSH and CDR2 as LQKENI. The V end lost 3 bases, the J end lost 4 bases, and 13 bases lay between the germline ends. The CDR3: CASSPNLEAYEQYF. DNA of the CDR3: TGTGCCAGCTCACCCAACCTGGAGGCTTACGAGCAGTACTTC.

Comments on this clonotype: At one end, the junction sequence differs from germline, possibly due to a read error. This chain connects TRBV9 to TRBJ2-1; no definite D call. The CDR3 runs 15 residues. Germline V gives CDR1 SGDLS, CDR2 YYNGEE. CDR3 nucleotide sequence: TGTGCCGGCAGCGTAGAGGACGGAGACTACAATGAGCAGTTCTTC. Translating gives CAGSVEDGDYNEQFF.

Ten or more counts support this clonotype. The chain has TRBV9 and TRBJ2-1; the D is unclear. Trimming shortened V by 0 bases and J by 0 bases, and 4 bases separated the two germline ends. Germline CDR1 is SGDLS and CDR2 is YYNGEE. The CDR3 is 14 residues long. CDR3 nucleotides: TGTGCCAGCAGCGTAGGCGTCTCCTACAATGAGCAGTTCTTC. Amino acids: CASSVGVSYNEQFF.

This clonotype was seen once. The CDR3 reads CASSLERPPNQPQHF. For the CDR3, the DNA is TGTGCCAGCAGCTTGGAGAGGCCGCCCAATCAGCCCCAGCATTTT. The chain combines TRBV7-2 with TRBJ1-5; D gene unclear. V lost 3 bases to trimming and J lost 3 bases, with 12 bases between them. The germline V gene has CDR1 SGHTA and CDR2 FQGNSA. The CDR3 has 15 amino acids.

The chain's CDR3 is CSAKSQGEDQETQYF. Here the CDR3 DNA reads TGCAGTGCTAAATCCCAGGGGGAAGATCAAGAGACCCAGTACTTC. The chain has TRBV20-1 and TRBJ2-5; 7 bases are a match to TRBD1. Trimming removed 4 bases from V and 2 bases from J; junction bases left unmatched: 10. Germline-derived CDR1 and CDR2 are DFQATT and SNEGSKA (reference sequence). The CDR3 consists of 15 residues.

The chain links TRBV2 to TRBJ2-1, with 8 bases lining up with TRBD2. V gave up 3 bases and J gave up 8 bases; unmatched junction bases: 6. CDR1 SNHLY and CDR2 FYNNEI come from the germline V gene. The CDR3 runs to 14 residues. CDR3 DNA: TGTGCCAGCAGTGACGGGACTAGGTGGGATGAGCAGTTCTTC. This gives the protein CASSDGTRWDEQFF.

In this sample, this clonotype turned up once. A much larger clone lies a single base off, so this may be a read error. J is TRBJ2-3 and V is TRBV10-3; D remains ambiguous. This CDR3 region has 11 residues. Trimming pared 6 bases from V and 5 bases from J, leaving 6 bases between. Germline V gene lookup returns CDR1 ENHRY and CDR2 SYGVKD. CDR3 amino acids: CAIRVIDTQYF. In nucleotides, the CDR3 is TGTGCCATCAGGGTTATAGATACGCAGTATTTT.

This chain connects TRBV2 to TRBJ2-7; 9 nucleotides agree with TRBD1. CDR1 and CDR2 from the germline V gene are SNHLY and FYNNEI. V gave up 6 bases and J gave up 6 bases; unmatched junction bases: 6. The CDR3 length is 13 residues. CDR3 amino acids: CASRESDRGEQYF. The CDR3 DNA follows: TGTGCCAGCAGAGAATCGGACAGGGGCGAGCAGTACTTC.

In this sample, this clonotype turned up many times. The rearrangement links TRBV10-3 to TRBJ1-6; possible D gene TRBD1, 5 bases. Germline V CDR1 and CDR2: ENHRY, SYGVKD. The V and J ends lost 9 bases and 5 bases respectively, with 14 bases between them. The CDR3 loop spans 14 amino acids. DNA of the CDR3: TGTGCCATAACCGCCGGGACCAATAATTCACCCCTCCACTTT. Its translation: CAITAGTNNSPLHF.

The V and J genes are TRBV9 and TRBJ2-1, with 9 bases lining up with TRBD2. Unmatched junction bases numbered 8, after V lost 0 bases and J lost 7 bases. This CDR3 has 16 residues. Germline V gene sequence: CDR1 SGDLS, CDR2 YYNGEE. The CDR3 region is CASSVEGGGARNEQFF. CDR3 bases: TGTGCCAGCAGCGTAGAGGGCGGGGGGGCGCGGAATGAGCAGTTCTTC.

Many counts were recorded for this clonotype. The chain employs TRBV11-1 and TRBJ2-7; D may be TRBD1 (5 bases). Trimming cost V 6 bases and J 1 base, with 10 bases left between them. This CDR3 has 13 amino acids. Germline CDR1 and CDR2: SGHAT and FQDESV (reference sequence). This CDR3 reads CASSFRESYEQYF. The CDR3 nucleotides read TGTGCCAGCAGTTTCAGGGAATCCTACGAGCAGTACTTC.